The rows below give T cell receptor beta chains drawn from one sample of a study of blood T cells in healthy people across ages. One entry per CDR3 protein, called by TCRdb with MiXCR from the 5' RACE reads. The table records approximately 690,000 distinct CDR3 sequences, 40% to 50% of them present only once. Sequenced material: blood. Receptors originate from a man older than 75 in good health. Each CDR3 is given with its conserved first and last residue. Fields, in order: V gene, D gene, J gene, clone size, CDR3 DNA, CDR3 protein. D genes are given only for firm matches. Clone size, where shown, is once, few, many, or a class for clones that have expanded.

>TRBV7-2|-|TRBJ2-7|few
TGTGCCAGCACCCAGACGGTGATTGGCGAGCAGTACTTC
CASTQTVIGEQYF
>TRBV9|TRBD2|TRBJ2-1|-
TGTGCCAGCAGCGTAGGCGGGCGGGAGTTTGTAAATGAGCAGTTCTTC
CASSVGGREFVNEQFF
>TRBV6-2/TRBV6-3|TRBD2|TRBJ2-3|-
TGTGCCAGCAGTTACCTAGCGGGCGAGATATATACGCAGTATTTT
CASSYLAGEIYTQYF
>TRBV20-1|-|TRBJ2-7|-
TGCAGTGCTAGACGGGGATACAATGAGCAGTACTTC
CSARRGYNEQYF
>TRBV4-3|TRBD1|TRBJ2-2|-
TGCGCCAGCAGCCCCCGCGGACAGGGAGCCGCGAGGACCGGGGAGCTGTTTTTT
CASSPRGQGAARTGELFF
>TRBV11-2|TRBD2|TRBJ2-5|few
TGTGCCAGCAGCACCTCAACTCGACTAGCGGGACAAGAGACCCAGTACTTC
CASSTSTRLAGQETQYF
>TRBV7-2|TRBD1|TRBJ1-2|-
TGTGCCAGCAGCTTAGCGCCCCCAGGGGGCTATGGCTACACCTTC
CASSLAPPGGYGYTF
>TRBV20-1|TRBD2|TRBJ2-6|few
TGCAGTGCTAGAATCCAACCTAGCCGAGCGGGAGGGGGGACTGGGGCCAACGTCCTGACTTTC
CSARIQPSRAGGGTGANVLTF
>TRBV6-2/TRBV6-3|-|TRBJ2-4|many
TGTGCCAGCAGATCGCCAGGGAGGGGGCAAAACATTCAGTACTTC
CASRSPGRGQNIQYF
>TRBV6-2/TRBV6-3|-|TRBJ2-7|many
TGTGCCAGCAGCGACAGATACGAGCAGTACTTC
CASSDRYEQYF
>TRBV10-3|-|TRBJ2-5|-
TGTGCCATCAGTGTTGACTTGGAGAGAGAGACCCAGTACTTC
CAISVDLERETQYF
>TRBV6-2/TRBV6-3|-|TRBJ2-2|-
TGTGCCAGCGTCATTGGCGGAATGAACACCGGGGAGCTGTTTTTT
CASVIGGMNTGELFF
>TRBV14|TRBD2|TRBJ2-5|-
TGTGCCAGCAGCCAAGATTCGTACCTAGCGGGAGAAGAGACCCAGTACTTC
CASSQDSYLAGEETQYF
>TRBV7-2|-|TRBJ2-1|-
TGTGCCAGCAGCCGAGTGACTGCGAGCTCCTACAATGAGCAGTTCTTC
CASSRVTASSYNEQFF
>TRBV25-1|-|TRBJ1-4|-
TGTGCCAGCAGCGAACTGAATAATGAAAAACTGTTTTTT
CASSELNNEKLFF
>TRBV20-1|TRBD2|TRBJ2-1|-
TGCAGTGCCGATACCCCGGGCGGGAGATCCAATGAGCAGTTCTTC
CSADTPGGRSNEQFF
>TRBV4-2|TRBD2|TRBJ2-4|-
TGTGCCAGCAGCCAAGAGTCTAGCGGGGGAGCCAAAAACATTCAGTACTTC
CASSQESSGGAKNIQYF